This T cell receptor (beta chain) emerged from a study of T cells after yellow fever vaccination. Study findings and constraints: From the bulk population, abundant clonotypes could contaminate and appear within FACS-sorted repertoires.

Researchers made TCR cDNA using 5'RACE template switching, and this step added a universal primer site and UMIs. TCRdb used MiXCR to reprocess the 5' RACE reads, holding one entry per CDR3 protein. Among approximately 260,000 distinct CDR3 sequences, over 4.5% were seen once, and the ten largest hold roughly 3.5%. Comment on this clonotype: The antigen remains undetermined.

CDR3 length: 17 residues. Germline CDR1 and CDR2: SGHRS and YFSETQ. J gave up 2 bases and V 3 bases, and 7 bases lay outside the gene matches. The input for sequencing was CD4+ T cells sorted from PBMCs, taken on the day of the yellow fever booster vaccination. The clonotype comes from a man between 18 and 35 years old who received the YFV17D yellow fever vaccine. The chain employs TRBV5-1 and TRBJ1-6; 8 nucleotides align to TRBD1. CDR3: CASSSRTGRTYNSPLHF. DNA for the CDR3: TGCGCCAGCAGCTCACGGACAGGGCGGACCTATAATTCACCCCTCCACTTT.